Presented here are 2 T cell receptor beta chains from one specimen sequenced in a study of blood T cell repertoires in COVID-19. The method was immunoSEQ multiplex PCR; TCRdb's version includes in-frame clones alone and lacks a portion of them. The sample has 75,000 to 90,000 clones; 60% to 80% are singletons. The sample taken for sequencing was peripheral blood. These receptors came from a man aged 55 to 70 with COVID-19, enrolled during active disease.

The V and J genes are TRBV9 and TRBJ2-7; 10 nucleotides agree with TRBD1. This CDR3 is 15 amino acids long. The ends lost 2 bases at V and 5 bases at J; junction bases unmatched: 7. The V gene's germline CDR1 is SGDLS and CDR2 YYNGEE. The CDR3 DNA reads as TGTGCCAGCAGCGTTTCGACAGGGGGCTCGGACGAGCAGTACTTC. This encodes CASSVSTGGSDEQYF.

The chain recombines TRBV25-1 with TRBJ2-6; D unclear. CDR1 is MGHDK and CDR2 is SYGVNS in the germline V gene. The V end lost 3 bases, the J end lost 0 bases, and 15 bases lay between the germline ends. CDR3 length: 18 amino acids. CDR3: CASSDVGSPHSGANVLTF. The CDR3 coding sequence is TGTGCCAGCAGTGATGTTGGCAGTCCCCACTCTGGGGCCAACGTCCTGACTTTC.